This TCR beta chain is from a study of identical twins. General study findings and limits: The models gave estimates that fell short of the out-of-frame TCR alpha sharing seen in monozygotic twins. Insertion counts were lower in abundant cord blood beta clonotypes, a trend that memory repertoires did not show.

Note on this clonotype: Its antigen is not known.

Trimming removed 11 bases from V and 1 base from J, with 8 bases in between. This CDR3 has 11 residues. Germline V gene data show CDR1 as MNHNS and CDR2 as SASEGT. Each cDNA held unique molecular identifiers, and template switching gave it a universal primer site. One entry per CDR3 protein results from TCRdb running MiXCR on the 5' RACE reads. The table lists roughly 1,500,000 distinct CDR3 sequences, under 35% of them singletons. J is TRBJ2-5 and V is TRBV6-1, with a weak D call TRBD2 (5 bases). Sample: cord blood. The receptor comes from a newborn girl in good health. The CDR3 protein is CALLGQETQYF. The CDR3 DNA is TGTGCCTTACTAGGCCAAGAGACCCAGTACTTC.